The 5 T cell receptor beta chains below all came from one sample that was sequenced in a study of lymphopenia after photon versus proton radiotherapy. Using immunoSEQ multiplex PCR, the repertoire was profiled, and TCRdb retains in-frame clones only, with some absent. The sample includes 83,000 or so clones, over 70% of them seen just once. This material consisted of peripheral blood, taken from a patient treated with proton-based radiotherapy. The origin of the receptors is a man between 60 and 75 years old with pancreatic cancer.

The chain combines TRBV18 with TRBJ1-2, with D perhaps TRBD1 (6 bases). Germline loops: CDR1 KGHSH, CDR2 LQKENI. V lost 1 base, J lost 5 bases, and 14 bases lay in between. The CDR3 is 15 amino acids. CDR3 sequence reads: CASSPQSGTTYGYTF. CDR3 DNA sequence: TGTGCCAGCTCACCACAATCTGGGACAACTTATGGCTACACCTTC. Together with reference TRBV18 and TRBJ1-2, the CDR3 gives the full variable domain: NAGVMQNPRHLVRRRGQEARLRCSPMKGHSHVYWYRQLPEEGLKFMVYLQKENIIDESGMPKERFSAEFPKEGPSILRIQQVVRGDSAAYFCASSPQSGTTYGYTFGSGTRLTVV.

The V and J genes are TRBV11-1 and TRBJ2-7, with 8 nucleotides matching TRBD2. Trimming removed 1 base from V and 5 bases from J; junction bases left unmatched: 4. The CDR3 totals 14 residues. Germline V lookup: CDR1 SGHAT, CDR2 FQDESV (reference sequence). CDR3 DNA: TGTGCCAGCAGCTTAGAGGGGACTAGTAACGAGCAGTACTTC. Translating gives CASSLEGTSNEQYF.

This chain connects TRBV5-1 to TRBJ2-5, with D possibly being TRBD1 (6 bases). Trimming took 0 bases from V and 3 from J, leaving 9 bases between them. The CDR3 extends over 14 amino acids. Germline V lookup: CDR1 SGHRS, CDR2 YFSETQ. CDR3 in amino acids: CASSLVTGKETQYF. CDR3 nucleotides: TGCGCCAGCAGCTTGGTGACAGGAAAAGAGACCCAGTACTTC.

For the CDR3, the DNA is TGTGCCAGCTCACCACAACAGGGGAGTAATGAAAAACTGTTTTTT. Its protein is CASSPQQGSNEKLFF. V gene TRBV18 combines with J gene TRBJ1-4, with 7 nucleotides matching TRBD1. The CDR3 contains 15 residues. Germline V gene data show CDR1 as KGHSH and CDR2 as LQKENI. V gave up 1 base and J gave up 4 bases; unmatched junction bases: 3.

The V call is TRBV6-5, the J call TRBJ2-1, with 8 bases that match TRBD1. V lost 4 bases, J lost 6 bases, and 11 bases stayed unmatched. The CDR3 spans 16 residues. CDR1 and CDR2 from the germline V gene are MNHEY and SVGAGI. CDR3 region: CASSWRTGIPFNEQFF. CDR3 bases: TGTGCCAGCAGTTGGCGGACAGGGATTCCCTTCAATGAGCAGTTCTTC.